What follows are 28 T cell receptor beta chains derived from one specimen sequenced in a study of long-term antiretroviral therapy in people with HIV. At survey level, the immunoSEQ assay was run in its v3.0 version. Measured with immunoSEQ multiplex PCR; TCRdb has only the in-frame clones, and not every one. The sample contains 34,000 or so clones, approximately 85% of which appear only once. The sample here was unsorted PBMCs, taken around 3.3 years after starting antiretroviral therapy. The receptors come from a man aged 18 to 29 with HIV.

The chain carries TRBV5-6 and TRBJ2-7; weak D call: TRBD1 (5 bases). The CDR3 is 16 residues long. The ends were cut back, 1 base at V and 4 bases at J, with 18 bases in the middle. The germline CDR1 and CDR2 sequences are SGHDT and YYEEEE. CDR3 bases: TGTGCCAGCAGCTTGCGTAGGGGATCCGTTGGATACGAGCAGTACTTC. Amino acids: CASSLRRGSVGYEQYF.

The chain employs TRBV7-9 and TRBJ2-2, with a possible D match to TRBD2 (5 bases). CDR1 SEHNR and CDR2 FQNEAQ come from the germline V gene (reference sequence). CDR3 length equals 19 residues. Trimming shortened V by 5 bases and J by 7 bases, and 29 bases separated the two germline ends. The CDR3 bases are TGTGCCAGCAGCCGCCAGTTGAGGACCGCTGCGGCCGGACTCGGGGAGCTGTTTTTT. It yields the protein CASSRQLRTAAAGLGELFF.

The rearrangement uses TRBV4-1 and TRBJ1-5; D possibly corresponds to TRBD1 (6 bases). This CDR3 has 17 residues. Trimming stripped 1 base from V and 2 bases from J, with 15 bases between. In germline, CDR1 is MGHRA, CDR2 YSYEKL. CDR3 sequence: CASSQGWGALGNQPQHF. CDR3 coding DNA: TGCGCCAGCAGCCAAGGGTGGGGGGCTTTAGGCAATCAGCCCCAGCATTTT.

The J gene is TRBJ1-5, the V gene TRBV7-6, with 7 bases identical to TRBD1. Germline CDR1 reads SGHVS; CDR2 reads FNYEAQ. This CDR3 has 15 residues. Losses at the gene ends were 3 bases for V and 4 bases for J; bases not matched to a gene: 6. CDR3 sequence (DNA): TGTGCCAGCAGCTTCTCCGACAGGGAGAATCAGCCCCAGCATTTT. This gives the protein CASSFSDRENQPQHF.

V is TRBV12-5 and J is TRBJ2-1; 7 bases match TRBD2. The V gene end was trimmed by 2 bases and the J gene end by 7 bases; junction bases not matched to a gene: 8. This CDR3 region has 15 residues. CDR1 LGHNT and CDR2 FRNRAP come from the germline V gene. The CDR3 DNA is TGTGCTAGTGGTTTGCAGGGCGGGAGAATAAATGAGCAGTTCTTC. Protein product: CASGLQGGRINEQFF.

This clone came up a few times. The V and J genes are TRBV27 and TRBJ2-7; a possible D gene is TRBD1 (6 bases). V was shortened by 2 bases and J by 2 bases, with 7 bases between the two germline ends. The CDR3 has 13 residues. The germline V gene has CDR1 MNHEY and CDR2 SMNVEV (reference sequence). The CDR3 protein is CASSLGQPYEQYF. CDR3 DNA: TGTGCCAGCAGTTTAGGACAGCCCTACGAGCAGTACTTC.

Only one count was recorded for this clone. The chain combines TRBV27 with TRBJ1-2; TRBD1 aligns across 11 bases. The CDR3 is 15 residues long. V trimming: 2 bases; J trimming: 5 bases; junction bases outside the gene matches: 4. CDR1 and CDR2 (germline): MNHEY, SMNVEV (reference sequence). The CDR3 nucleotides read TGTGCCAGCAGTTTAGGACAGGGGGCTATTTATGGCTACACCTTC. Translating gives CASSLGQGAIYGYTF.

CDR3 protein: CASSSGANTEAFF. CDR3 coding DNA: TGCGCCAGCAGCTCAGGGGCGAACACTGAAGCTTTCTTT. This rearrangement joins TRBV5-1 to TRBJ1-1, with D possibly TRBD1 on 6 matching bases. Germline CDR1 SGHRS, CDR2 YFSETQ. V was shortened by 3 bases and J by 1 base, with 7 bases between the two germline ends. This CDR3 contains 13 residues. The full variable domain, in which reference TRBV5-1 and TRBJ1-1 provide the parts outside the CDR3, is KAGVTQTPRYLIKTRGQQVTLSCSPISGHRSVSWYQQTPGQGLQFLFEYFSETQRNKGNFPGRFSGRQFSNSRSEMNVSTLELGDSALYLCASSSGANTEAFFGQGTRLTVV.

The genes are TRBV11-2 and TRBJ1-1, with 9 nucleotides matching TRBD1. CDR1 SGHAT and CDR2 FQNNGV come from the germline V gene. Unmatched junction bases numbered 9, after V lost 5 bases and J lost 2 bases. The CDR3 extends over 16 amino acids. The CDR3 DNA is TGTGCCAGCAGCACACCTACAGGGGGCAGAAACACTGAAGCTTTCTTT. Residues: CASSTPTGGRNTEAFF. The whole variable domain, filled in from reference TRBV11-2 and TRBJ1-1, reads EAGVAQSPRYKIIEKRQSVAFWCNPISGHATLYWYQQILGQGPKLLIQFQNNGVVDDSQLPKDRFSAERLKGVDSTLKIQPAKLEDSAVYLCASSTPTGGRNTEAFFGQGTRLTVV.

This rearrangement joins TRBV5-4 to TRBJ2-2; the D gene is possibly TRBD1 (6 bases). V lost 5 bases and J lost 4, with 15 bases in between. CDR3 length: 15 residues. CDR1 and CDR2 from the germline V gene are SGHNT and YYREEE (reference sequence). CDR3 DNA: TGTGCCAGCAGGCGAGGGGGACCGAGCACCGGGGAGCTGTTTTTT. Its protein product is CASRRGGPSTGELFF.

This rearrangement joins TRBV11-2 to TRBJ2-7, with TRBD1 identical over 10 bases. The CDR3 is 13 residues long. Germline V lookup: CDR1 SGHAT, CDR2 FQNNGV. Unmatched junction bases numbered 6, after V lost 6 bases and J lost 7 bases. CDR3 sequence reads: CASSFDRGLEQYF. CDR3 nucleotide sequence: TGTGCCAGCAGTTTCGACAGGGGGCTAGAGCAGTACTTC.

The chain links TRBV19 to TRBJ2-1; D could derive from TRBD1 or TRBD2 (5 bases each). Germline lookup yields CDR1 LNHDA and CDR2 SQIVND (reference sequence). There are 15 residues in the CDR3. Trimming shortened V by 6 bases and J by 7 bases, and 19 bases separated the two germline ends. CDR3 bases: TGTGCCAGTAGCAATCCTGGGCAGGGAGTTAATGAGCAGTTCTTC. It translates to CASSNPGQGVNEQFF. The full variable domain, completed using reference TRBV19 and TRBJ2-1, is DGGITQSPKYLFRKEGQNVTLSCEQNLNHDAMYWYRQDPGQGLRLIYYSQIVNDFQKGDIAEGYSVSREKKESFPLTVTSAQKNPTAFYLCASSNPGQGVNEQFFGPGTRLTVL.

The rearrangement joins TRBV7-3 to TRBJ2-1; D is undetermined. This CDR3 has 12 amino acids. Germline-derived CDR1 and CDR2 are SGHTA and FQGTGA. The germline V and J ends were trimmed by 2 bases and 2 bases, with 1 base remaining between them. The CDR3 nucleotides read TGTGCCAGCAGCTTAGCCTACAATGAGCAGTTCTTC. Residues: CASSLAYNEQFF.

This chain connects TRBV29-1 to TRBJ2-7; TRBD2 might be the D (6 bases). V lost 3 bases to trimming and J lost 0 bases, with 12 bases between them. CDR1 SQVTM and CDR2 ANQGSEA come from the germline V gene. The CDR3 extends over 14 amino acids. Here the CDR3 reads CSVEGGLHSYEQYF. CDR3 DNA: TGCAGCGTTGAGGGGGGTCTTCACTCCTACGAGCAGTACTTC.

The V gene is TRBV5-8, the J gene TRBJ1-1; a possible D gene is TRBD1 (5 bases). The germline CDR1 and CDR2 sequences are SGHTS and YDEGEE. The ends were cut back, 0 bases at V and 0 bases at J, with 15 bases in the middle. The CDR3 has 17 residues. CDR3 DNA sequence: TGTGCCAGCAGCTTGGACAGGAGACAACCAATGAACACTGAAGCTTTCTTT. Protein product: CASSLDRRQPMNTEAFF.

The chain recombines TRBV6-5 with TRBJ1-2, with D tentatively TRBD1 (5 bases). CDR3 length: 13 residues. Germline V gives CDR1 MNHEY, CDR2 SVGAGI. The V end was cut by 6 bases, the J end by 8 bases, with 16 bases between. The CDR3 protein is CASSQGAGGGYTF. CDR3 sequence (DNA): TGTGCCAGCAGCCAAGGGGCCGGGGGAGGCTACACCTTC.

CDR3 sequence reads: CASSLTSGIPDTQYF. Here the CDR3 DNA reads TGTGCCAGCAGCTTGACTAGCGGAATCCCAGATACGCAGTATTTT. The V and J genes are TRBV5-6 and TRBJ2-3; TRBD2 matches at 8 bases. This CDR3 spans 15 amino acids. V dropped 1 base and J dropped 4; count of bases not matched to a gene: 5. Germline V gene lookup returns CDR1 SGHDT and CDR2 YYEEEE.

The chain has TRBV7-4 and TRBJ2-7; 7 nucleotides agree with TRBD2. Germline V lookup: CDR1 SGHVT, CDR2 SQSDAQ. This CDR3 has 13 residues. Unmatched junction bases numbered 8, after V lost 7 bases and J lost 5 bases. The CDR3 loop reads CASTRDYRNEQYF. In nucleotides, the CDR3 is TGTGCCAGCACCCGGGACTACCGCAACGAGCAGTACTTC.

In this sample, this clone turned up a few times. The rearrangement links TRBV19 to TRBJ2-3; possible D gene TRBD1, 6 bases. The germline gives CDR1 LNHDA, CDR2 SQIVND (reference sequence). The CDR3 has 13 amino acids. Trimming cost V 5 bases and J 4 bases, with 10 bases left between them. The CDR3 region is CASSVYRADTQYF. CDR3 bases: TGTGCCAGTAGTGTATACAGGGCAGATACGCAGTATTTT. Full variable domain (remainder filled in from reference TRBV19 and TRBJ2-3): DGGITQSPKYLFRKEGQNVTLSCEQNLNHDAMYWYRQDPGQGLRLIYYSQIVNDFQKGDIAEGYSVSREKKESFPLTVTSAQKNPTAFYLCASSVYRADTQYFGPGTRLTVL.

The chain links TRBV19 to TRBJ1-1; weak D call: TRBD1 (6 bases). The CDR3 contains 14 residues. Germline CDR1 and CDR2: LNHDA and SQIVND (reference sequence). V gave up 2 bases and J gave up 4 bases, with 11 bases separating them. The CDR3 reads CASSIKRGSTEAFF. The CDR3 nucleotides are TGTGCCAGTAGTATAAAGAGGGGGAGCACTGAAGCTTTCTTT.

The CDR3 coding sequence is TGTGCCATCAGTGACGACTTTGAAGGAAACACCATATATTTT. Encoded protein: CAISDDFEGNTIYF. V is TRBV10-3 and J is TRBJ1-3, with D uncertain. Per germline, CDR1 ENHRY and CDR2 SYGVKD. The CDR3 contains 14 residues. V lost 3 bases and J 4 bases, leaving 10 bases between the germline ends.

This clone has only a few counts. This chain joins TRBV5-1 and TRBJ1-1; no clear D gene. V lost 7 bases and J 0 bases, leaving 7 bases between the germline ends. Germline CDR1 and CDR2: SGHRS and YFSETQ. This CDR3 is 12 amino acids long. CDR3 coding DNA: TGCGCCAGCGCGGCGGTGAACACTGAAGCTTTCTTT. This gives the protein CASAAVNTEAFF.

This chain links TRBV9 with TRBJ1-2; 12 nucleotides align to TRBD1. With 0 bases clipped from V and 1 base from J, the junction kept 13 bases outside the gene matches. This CDR3 has 20 residues. Per the germline V gene, CDR1 is SGDLS and CDR2 is YYNGEE. The CDR3 nucleotides read TGTGCCAGCAGCGTAGGAGAAAACGTGGGACAGGGGGCTAGTAACTATGGCTACACCTTC. Translated: CASSVGENVGQGASNYGYTF.

J is TRBJ2-1 and V is TRBV19; D possibly corresponds to TRBD2 (5 bases). Trimming took off 5 bases at V and 6 bases at J, with 17 bases between the two ends. Germline V gene data show CDR1 as LNHDA and CDR2 as SQIVND (reference sequence). The CDR3 runs to 15 residues. As DNA, the CDR3 is TGTGCCAGTAGTCTAGGTTCGTCCGGAGGCAATGAGCAGTTCTTC. Its translation: CASSLGSSGGNEQFF.

The sample holds a few counts of this clone. The chain couples TRBV16 to TRBJ2-1; 7 bases agree with TRBD2. The CDR3 sequence is 16 residues long. The V segment lost 5 bases and the J segment 0 bases; nucleotides outside the gene matches: 7. Germline assignment: CDR1 KGHSY and CDR2 FQNENV. CDR3: CASSGGLPSSYNEQFF. The CDR3 bases are TGTGCCAGCAGCGGGGGACTACCCAGCTCCTACAATGAGCAGTTCTTC. The whole variable domain, remainder taken from reference TRBV16 and TRBJ2-1, is GEEVAQTPKHLVRGEGQKAKLYCAPIKGHSYVFWYQQVLKNEFKFLISFQNENVFDETGMPKERFSAKCLPNSPCSLEIQATKLEDSAVYFCASSGGLPSSYNEQFFGPGTRLTVL.

The V gene is TRBV9, the J gene TRBJ2-1; TRBD2 matches 7 bases. The CDR3 sequence is 14 residues long. The J segment lost 4 bases and the V segment lost 7 bases, leaving 8 bases of the junction unmatched. From germline, CDR1 is SGDLS and CDR2 YYNGEE. The CDR3 nucleotides are TGTGCCAGCGGGAGCGGGATGGAATACAATGAGCAGTTCTTC. Protein: CASGSGMEYNEQFF.

The J gene is TRBJ1-2, the V gene TRBV19, with 7 bases fitting TRBD1. The germline V gene has CDR1 LNHDA and CDR2 SQIVND (reference sequence). The trim removed 4 bases at V and 6 bases at J, leaving 11 bases unmatched. The length of the CDR3 is 15 residues. The CDR3 is CASSNPEQGRNGYTF. CDR3 bases: TGTGCCAGTAGTAACCCGGAACAGGGGCGTAATGGCTACACCTTC.

In this sample, this clone turned up a few times. The J gene is TRBJ2-1, the V gene TRBV7-8; 12 bases agree with TRBD2. CDR1 and CDR2 from the germline V gene are SGHVS and FQNEAQ. CDR3 length: 15 amino acids. V was clipped by 6 bases and J by 8 bases; unmatched bases: 8. In DNA, the CDR3 is TGTGCCAGCAGAACCGGACTAGCGGGACTCGATGAGCAGTTCTTC. It encodes CASRTGLAGLDEQFF.